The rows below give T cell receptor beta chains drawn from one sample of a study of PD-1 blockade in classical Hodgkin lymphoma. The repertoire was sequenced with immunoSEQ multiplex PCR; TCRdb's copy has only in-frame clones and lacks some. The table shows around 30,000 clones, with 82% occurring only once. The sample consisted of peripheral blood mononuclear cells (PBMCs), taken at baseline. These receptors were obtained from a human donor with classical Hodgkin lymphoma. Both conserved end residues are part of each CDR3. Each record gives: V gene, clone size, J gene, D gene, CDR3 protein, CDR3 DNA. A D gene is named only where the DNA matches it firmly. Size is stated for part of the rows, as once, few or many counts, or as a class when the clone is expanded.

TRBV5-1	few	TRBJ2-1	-	CASSFGQSYNEQFF	TGCGCCAGCAGCTTTGGACAGTCCTACAATGAGCAGTTCTTC
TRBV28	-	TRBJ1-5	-	CASNRLGGFDQPQHF	TGTGCCAGCAATCGTCTGGGAGGGTTCGATCAGCCCCAGCATTTT
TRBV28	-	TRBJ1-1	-	CASSGGWGRGDTEAFF	TGTGCCAGCAGCGGAGGATGGGGGAGAGGCGACACTGAAGCTTTCTTT
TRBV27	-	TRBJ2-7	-	CASSSTNSYEQYF	TGTGCCAGCAGTTCTACAAACTCCTACGAGCAGTACTTC
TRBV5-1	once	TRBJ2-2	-	CASSFSGGELFF	TGCGCCAGCAGCTTTTCGGGCGGGGAGCTGTTTTTT
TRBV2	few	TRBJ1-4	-	CASRGRSTNEKLFF	TGTGCCAGCAGGGGACGGTCAACTAATGAAAAACTGTTTTTT
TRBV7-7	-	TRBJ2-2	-	CASSLEVNTGELFF	TGTGCTAGCAGCTTAGAGGTGAACACCGGGGAGCTGTTTTTT
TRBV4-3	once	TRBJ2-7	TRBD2	CASSQDLAGTSGQYEQYF	TGCGCCAGCAGCCAAGATCTGGCCGGGACTAGCGGACAATACGAGCAGTACTTC
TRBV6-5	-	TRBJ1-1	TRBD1	CASSSLGQGWNTEAFF	TGTGCCAGCAGTTCTCTGGGACAGGGCTGGAACACTGAAGCTTTCTTT
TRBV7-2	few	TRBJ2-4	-	CASSLDAGANIQYF	TGTGCCAGCAGCCTGGACGCGGGGGCCAACATTCAGTACTTC